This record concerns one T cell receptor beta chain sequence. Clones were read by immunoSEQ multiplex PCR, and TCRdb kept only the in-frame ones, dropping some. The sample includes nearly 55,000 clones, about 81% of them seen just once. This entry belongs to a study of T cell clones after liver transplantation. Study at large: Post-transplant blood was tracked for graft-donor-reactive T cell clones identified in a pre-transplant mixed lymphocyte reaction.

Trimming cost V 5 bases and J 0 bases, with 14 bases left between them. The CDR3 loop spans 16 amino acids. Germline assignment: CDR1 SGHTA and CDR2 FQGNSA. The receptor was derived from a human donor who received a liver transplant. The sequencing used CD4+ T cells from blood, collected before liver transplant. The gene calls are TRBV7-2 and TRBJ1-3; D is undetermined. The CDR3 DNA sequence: TGTGCCAGCAGCCCCGAGGCAGCGAACTCTGGAAACACCATATATTTT. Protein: CASSPEAANSGNTIYF.